The TCR beta chain described here comes from a study of identifying expanded T cells in peripheral blood. Study-wide findings and caveats: Differentially abundant clones: roughly 1.2 between replicates, about 17 at roughly 2 weeks, around 19 at four.

No infections or other immune events were documented during collection. With regard to this clone: Antigen: not known.

Using immunoSEQ multiplex PCR, the repertoire was profiled, and TCRdb retains in-frame clones only, with some absent. The data contain 130,000 or so clones, approximately 80% of them singletons. This receptor was taken from a person aged 18 to 69 in good health. The sequenced sample was blood.

The CDR3 spells CASSLEPQGIGTEAFF. The CDR3 region has the DNA TGCGCCAGCAGCTTGGAACCCCAGGGAATTGGCACTGAAGCTTTCTTT. The chain joins TRBV5-1 to TRBJ1-1; TRBD1 is a possible D gene (5 bases). The ends were cut back, 0 bases at V and 4 bases at J, with 16 bases in the middle. CDR3 length: 16 residues. CDR1 SGHRS and CDR2 YFSETQ come from the germline V gene.